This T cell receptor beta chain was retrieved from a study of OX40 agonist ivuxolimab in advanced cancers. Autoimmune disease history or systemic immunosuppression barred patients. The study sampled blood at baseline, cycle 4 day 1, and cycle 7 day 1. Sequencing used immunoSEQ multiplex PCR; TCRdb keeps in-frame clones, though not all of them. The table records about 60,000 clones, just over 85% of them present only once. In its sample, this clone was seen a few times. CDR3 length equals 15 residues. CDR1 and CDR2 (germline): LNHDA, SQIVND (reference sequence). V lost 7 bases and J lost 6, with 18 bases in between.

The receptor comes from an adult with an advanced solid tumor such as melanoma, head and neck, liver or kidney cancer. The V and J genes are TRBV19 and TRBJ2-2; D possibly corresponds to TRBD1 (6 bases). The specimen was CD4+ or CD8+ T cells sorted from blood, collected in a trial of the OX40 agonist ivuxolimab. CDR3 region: CASKTGTRSSGELFF. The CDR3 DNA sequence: TGTGCCAGTAAAACAGGGACGAGGTCGTCCGGGGAGCTGTTTTTT.